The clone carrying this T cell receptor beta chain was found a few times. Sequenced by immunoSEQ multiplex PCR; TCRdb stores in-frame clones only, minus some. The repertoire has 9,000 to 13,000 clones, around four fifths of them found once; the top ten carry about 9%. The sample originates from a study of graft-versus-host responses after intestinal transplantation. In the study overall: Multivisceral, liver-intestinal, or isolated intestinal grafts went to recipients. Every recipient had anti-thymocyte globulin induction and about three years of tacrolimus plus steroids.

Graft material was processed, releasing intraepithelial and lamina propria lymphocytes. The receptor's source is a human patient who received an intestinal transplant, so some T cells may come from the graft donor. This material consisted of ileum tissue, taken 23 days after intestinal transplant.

CDR3 amino acids: CASRGTSYYNEQFF. CDR3 in DNA: TGTGCCAGCAGAGGGACCTCCTATTACAATGAGCAGTTCTTC. The V call is TRBV27, the J call TRBJ2-1; either TRBD1 or TRBD2 may supply D (5 bases each). V gave up 6 bases and J gave up 4 bases, with 13 bases separating them. CDR3 size: 14 residues. CDR1 MNHEY and CDR2 SMNVEV come from the germline V gene (reference sequence).